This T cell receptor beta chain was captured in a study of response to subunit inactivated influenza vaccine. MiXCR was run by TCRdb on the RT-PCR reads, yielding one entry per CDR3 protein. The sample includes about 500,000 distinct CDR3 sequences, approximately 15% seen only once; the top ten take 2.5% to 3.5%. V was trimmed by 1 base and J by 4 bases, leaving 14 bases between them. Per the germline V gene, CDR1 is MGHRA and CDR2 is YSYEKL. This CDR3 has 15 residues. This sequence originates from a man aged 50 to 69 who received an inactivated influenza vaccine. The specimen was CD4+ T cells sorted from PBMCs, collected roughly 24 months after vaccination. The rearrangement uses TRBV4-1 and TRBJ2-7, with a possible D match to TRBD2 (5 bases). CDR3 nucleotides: TGCGCCAGCAGCCAAGTTGTGACGGGAAGGTACGAGCAGTACTTC. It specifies CASSQVVTGRYEQYF.